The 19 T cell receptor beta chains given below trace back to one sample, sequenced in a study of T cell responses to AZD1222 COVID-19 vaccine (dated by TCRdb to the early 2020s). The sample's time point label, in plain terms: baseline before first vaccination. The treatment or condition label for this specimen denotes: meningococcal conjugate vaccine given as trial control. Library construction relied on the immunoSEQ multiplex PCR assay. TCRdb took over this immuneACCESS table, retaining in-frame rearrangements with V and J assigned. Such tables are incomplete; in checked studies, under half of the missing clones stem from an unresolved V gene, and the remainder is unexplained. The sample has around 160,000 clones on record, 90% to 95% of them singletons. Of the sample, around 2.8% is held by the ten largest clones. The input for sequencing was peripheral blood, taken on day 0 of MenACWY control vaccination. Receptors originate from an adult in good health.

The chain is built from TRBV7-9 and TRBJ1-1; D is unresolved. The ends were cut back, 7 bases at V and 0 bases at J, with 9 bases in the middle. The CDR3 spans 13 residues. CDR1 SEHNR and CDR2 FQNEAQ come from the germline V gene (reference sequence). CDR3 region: CASTLGVNTEAFF. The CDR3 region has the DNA TGTGCCAGCACCTTGGGTGTGAACACTGAAGCTTTCTTT.

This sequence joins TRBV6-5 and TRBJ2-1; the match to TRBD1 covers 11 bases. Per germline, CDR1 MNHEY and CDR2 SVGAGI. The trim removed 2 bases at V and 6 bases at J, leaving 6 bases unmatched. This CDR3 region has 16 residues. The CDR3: CASSYPGTGGSNEQFF. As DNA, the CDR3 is TGTGCCAGCAGTTACCCGGGGACAGGGGGATCCAATGAGCAGTTCTTC.

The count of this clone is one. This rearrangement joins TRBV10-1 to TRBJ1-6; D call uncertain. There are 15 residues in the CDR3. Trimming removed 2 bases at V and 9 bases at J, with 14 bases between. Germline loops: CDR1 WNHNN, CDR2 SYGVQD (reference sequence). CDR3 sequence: CASSEDGSLSSPLHF. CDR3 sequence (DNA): TGCGCCAGCAGTGAGGACGGCTCCCTCAGTTCACCCCTCCACTTT.

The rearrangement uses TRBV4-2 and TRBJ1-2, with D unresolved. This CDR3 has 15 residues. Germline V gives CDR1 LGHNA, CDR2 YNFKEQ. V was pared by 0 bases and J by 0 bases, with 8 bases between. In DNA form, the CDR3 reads TGTGCCAGCAGCCAAGATCAGTTCCCTAACTATGGCTACACCTTC. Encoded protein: CASSQDQFPNYGYTF.

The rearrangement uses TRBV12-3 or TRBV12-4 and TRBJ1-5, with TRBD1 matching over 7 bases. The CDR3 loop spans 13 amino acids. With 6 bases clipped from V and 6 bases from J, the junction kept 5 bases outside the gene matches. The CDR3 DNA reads TGTGCCAGCAGGCAAGGGGGCGGTCAGCCCCAGCATTTT. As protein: CASRQGGGQPQHF.

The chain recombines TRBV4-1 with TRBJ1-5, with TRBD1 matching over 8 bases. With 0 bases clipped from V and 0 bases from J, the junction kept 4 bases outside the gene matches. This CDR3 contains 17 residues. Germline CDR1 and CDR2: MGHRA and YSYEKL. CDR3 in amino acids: CASSQEQGGYSNQPQHF. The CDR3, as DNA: TGCGCCAGCAGCCAAGAACAGGGGGGTTATAGCAATCAGCCCCAGCATTTT.

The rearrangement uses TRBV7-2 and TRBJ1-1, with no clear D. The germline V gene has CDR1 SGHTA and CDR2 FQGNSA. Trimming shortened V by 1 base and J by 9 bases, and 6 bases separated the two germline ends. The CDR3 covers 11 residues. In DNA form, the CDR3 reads TGTGCCAGCAGCTTAGTCCTAAAAGCTTTCTTT. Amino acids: CASSLVLKAFF.

This CDR3 is CASSQEISSYNSPLHF. CDR3 in DNA: TGTGCCAGCAGCCAAGAGATTAGCTCCTATAATTCACCCCTCCACTTT. This chain connects TRBV3-1 (or the pseudogene TRBV3-2) to TRBJ1-6; D gene unclear. Germline CDR1 LGHDT, CDR2 YNNKEL (reference sequence). The CDR3 has 16 residues. The V end was cut by 0 bases, the J end by 0 bases, with 6 bases between.

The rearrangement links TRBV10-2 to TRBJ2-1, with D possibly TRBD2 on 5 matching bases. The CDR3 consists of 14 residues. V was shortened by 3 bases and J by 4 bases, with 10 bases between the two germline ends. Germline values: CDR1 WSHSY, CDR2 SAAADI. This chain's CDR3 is CASSEQTGYNEQFF. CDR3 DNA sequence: TGCGCCAGCAGTGAACAGACGGGGTACAATGAGCAGTTCTTC.

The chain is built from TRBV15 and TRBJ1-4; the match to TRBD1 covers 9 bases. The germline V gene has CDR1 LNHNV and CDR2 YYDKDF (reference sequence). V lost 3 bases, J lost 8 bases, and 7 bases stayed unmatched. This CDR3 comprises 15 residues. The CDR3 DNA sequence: TGTGCCACCAGCAGGCGGGGACAGGGCCTGGAAAAACTGTTTTTT. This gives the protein CATSRRGQGLEKLFF. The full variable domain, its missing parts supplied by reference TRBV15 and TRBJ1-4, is DAMVIQNPRYQVTQFGKPVTLSCSQTLNHNVMYWYQQKSSQAPKLLFHYYDKDFNNEADTPDNFQSRRPNTSFCFLDIRSPGLGDTAMYLCATSRRGQGLEKLFFGSGTQLSVL.

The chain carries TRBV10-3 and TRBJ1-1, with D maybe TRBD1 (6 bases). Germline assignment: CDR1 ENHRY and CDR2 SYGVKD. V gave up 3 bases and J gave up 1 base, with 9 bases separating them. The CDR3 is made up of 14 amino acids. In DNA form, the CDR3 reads TGTGCCATCAGTGAAAGGGACACGAACACTGAAGCTTTCTTT. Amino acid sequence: CAISERDTNTEAFF.

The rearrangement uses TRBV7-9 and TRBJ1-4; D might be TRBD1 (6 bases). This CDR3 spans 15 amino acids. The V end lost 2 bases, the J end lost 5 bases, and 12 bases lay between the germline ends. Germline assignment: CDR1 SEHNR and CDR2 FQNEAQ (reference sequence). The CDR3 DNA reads TGTGCCAGCAGCTTAAATACAGGGATGAATGAAAAACTGTTTTTT. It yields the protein CASSLNTGMNEKLFF.

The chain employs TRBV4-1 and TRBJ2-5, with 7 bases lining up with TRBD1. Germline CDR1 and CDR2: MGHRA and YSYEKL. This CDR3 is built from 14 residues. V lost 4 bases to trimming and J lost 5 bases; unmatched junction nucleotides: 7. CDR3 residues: CASSRSQGRETQYF. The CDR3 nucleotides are TGCGCCAGCAGCCGGTCACAGGGGCGCGAGACCCAGTACTTC.

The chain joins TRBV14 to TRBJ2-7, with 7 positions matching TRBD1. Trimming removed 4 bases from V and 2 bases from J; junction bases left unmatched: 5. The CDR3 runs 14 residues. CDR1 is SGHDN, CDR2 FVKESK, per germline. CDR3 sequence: CASSLDREPYEQYF. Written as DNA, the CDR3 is TGTGCCAGCAGCCTTGACAGGGAACCCTACGAGCAGTACTTC.

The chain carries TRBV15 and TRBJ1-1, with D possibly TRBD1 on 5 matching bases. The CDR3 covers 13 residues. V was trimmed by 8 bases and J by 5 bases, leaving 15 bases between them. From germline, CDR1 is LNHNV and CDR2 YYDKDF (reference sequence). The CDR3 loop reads CATPMGVITEAFF. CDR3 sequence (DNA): TGTGCCACCCCTATGGGGGTTATAACTGAAGCTTTCTTT.

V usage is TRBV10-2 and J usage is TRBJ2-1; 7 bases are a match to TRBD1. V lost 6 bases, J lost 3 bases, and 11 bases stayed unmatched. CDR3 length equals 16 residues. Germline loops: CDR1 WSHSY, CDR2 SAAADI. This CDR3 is CASRFGDRALYNEQFF. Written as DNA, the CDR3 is TGCGCCAGCAGATTCGGAGACAGGGCCCTCTACAATGAGCAGTTCTTC.

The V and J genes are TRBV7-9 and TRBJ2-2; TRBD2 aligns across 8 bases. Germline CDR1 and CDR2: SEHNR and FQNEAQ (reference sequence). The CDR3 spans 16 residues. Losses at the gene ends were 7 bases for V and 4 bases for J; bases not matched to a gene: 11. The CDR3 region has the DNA TGTGCCAGCAACAACCCTAGCGGGTCTTTCACCGGGGAGCTGTTTTTT. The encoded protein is CASNNPSGSFTGELFF.

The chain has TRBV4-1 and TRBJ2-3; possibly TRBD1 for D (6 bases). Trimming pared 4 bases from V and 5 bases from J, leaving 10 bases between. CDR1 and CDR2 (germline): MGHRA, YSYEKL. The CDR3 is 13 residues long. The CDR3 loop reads CASSPQTGDTQYF. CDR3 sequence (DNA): TGCGCCAGCAGCCCCCAGACAGGAGATACGCAGTATTTT.

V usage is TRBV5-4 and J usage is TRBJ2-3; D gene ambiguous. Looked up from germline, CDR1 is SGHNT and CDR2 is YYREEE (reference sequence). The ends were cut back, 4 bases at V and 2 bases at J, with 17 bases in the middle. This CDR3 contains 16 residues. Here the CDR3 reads CASSIRLEAYTDTQYF. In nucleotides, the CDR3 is TGTGCCAGCAGCATCCGACTCGAGGCCTACACAGATACGCAGTATTTT. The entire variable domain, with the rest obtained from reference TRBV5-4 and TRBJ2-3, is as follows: ETGVTQSPTHLIKTRGQQVTLRCSSQSGHNTVSWYQQALGQGPQFIFQYYREEENGRGNFPPRFSGLQFPNYSSELNVNALELDDSALYLCASSIRLEAYTDTQYFGPGTRLTVL.